The rows below give T cell receptor beta chains drawn from one sample of a study of control samples from healthy donors and cancer patients. Produced via immunoSEQ multiplex PCR; TCRdb's table is partial and in-frame only. Counted here are some 120,000 clones, 90% to 95% occurring once; the ten biggest clones make up 7.8%. Sample: blood. These receptors were taken from a woman in her late teens or twenties in good health. Each CDR3 is given with its conserved first and last residue.

v_call	j_call	cdr3_aa
TRBV18	TRBJ2-3	CASSLRTSGGTDTQYF
TRBV9	TRBJ2-1	CASSVDSGVNNEQFF
TRBV25-1	TRBJ2-7	CASSEATGGRYEQYF
TRBV5-4	TRBJ1-6	CASSSTGSSSYNSPLHF
TRBV24-1	TRBJ2-3	CATSDYKLDRGPDTQYF
TRBV5-1	TRBJ2-5	CASSLGRGQVETQYF
TRBV4-1	TRBJ2-2	CATHPTGTGYTGELFF
TRBV5-1	TRBJ2-2	CASSLLTDGELFF
TRBV11-2	TRBJ2-1	CASSSPGLAGGHLKSSYNEQFF
TRBV9	TRBJ2-1	CASSPPGQGVRGEQFF
TRBV30	TRBJ1-5	CAADRDNQPQHF
TRBV4-2	TRBJ1-1	CASSPGSREDTEAFF